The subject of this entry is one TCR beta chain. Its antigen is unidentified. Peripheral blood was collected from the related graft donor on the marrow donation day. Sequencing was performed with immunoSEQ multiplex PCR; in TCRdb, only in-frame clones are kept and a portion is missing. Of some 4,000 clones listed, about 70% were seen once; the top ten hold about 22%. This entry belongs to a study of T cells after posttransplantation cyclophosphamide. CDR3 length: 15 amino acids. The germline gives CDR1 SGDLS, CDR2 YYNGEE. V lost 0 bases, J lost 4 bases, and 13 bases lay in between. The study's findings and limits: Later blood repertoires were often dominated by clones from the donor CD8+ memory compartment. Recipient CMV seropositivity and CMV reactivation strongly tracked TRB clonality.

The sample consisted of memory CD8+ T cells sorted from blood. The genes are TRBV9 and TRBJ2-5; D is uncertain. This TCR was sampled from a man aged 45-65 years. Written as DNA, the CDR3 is TGTGCCAGCAGCGTAGATGGATTGCAGCGAGAGACCCAGTACTTC. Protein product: CASSVDGLQRETQYF.